These 25 T cell receptor beta chains were sequenced from one sample in a study of blood T cell repertoires in COVID-19. Assay used: immunoSEQ multiplex PCR; TCRdb lists only in-frame clones, some missing. Among fewer than 350,000 clones, under 95% were seen once, and the ten largest hold around 2.8%. The specimen sequenced was PBMCs or T cells enriched from blood (not recorded which). The receptors here all came from a man aged 40-50 years who had been exposed to COVID-19.

The chain joins TRBV6-5 to TRBJ1-2, with a possible D match to TRBD1 (6 bases). The V and J ends lost 3 bases and 2 bases respectively, with 16 bases between them. CDR1 and CDR2 (germline): MNHEY, SVGAGI. The CDR3 sequence is 16 residues long. For the CDR3, the DNA is TGTGCCAGCAGTTATCTGGGCCAAACAGGGAACTATGGCTACACCTTC. Amino acid sequence: CASSYLGQTGNYGYTF.

The V and J genes are TRBV11-2 and TRBJ2-1; D gene unclear. CDR1 and CDR2 from the germline V gene are SGHAT and FQNNGV. Trimming cost V 0 bases and J 5 bases, with 8 bases left between them. The CDR3 has 14 amino acids. CDR3 region: CASSLETPDNEQFF. The CDR3 region has the DNA TGTGCCAGCAGCTTAGAAACACCCGACAATGAGCAGTTCTTC.

This rearrangement joins TRBV27 to TRBJ1-1; D is undetermined. The CDR3 runs 15 residues. Trimming took 1 base from V and 1 from J, leaving 10 bases between them. CDR1 is MNHEY, CDR2 SMNVEV, per germline (reference sequence). CDR3 protein: CASSLYGGPNTEAFF. The CDR3 DNA follows: TGTGCCAGCAGTTTATATGGAGGACCGAACACTGAAGCTTTCTTT.

The chain couples TRBV2 to TRBJ2-6, with TRBD1 matching over 9 bases. CDR3 length equals 18 residues. Trimming cost V 6 bases and J 6 bases; bases outside gene matches: 15. Germline CDR1 is SNHLY and CDR2 is FYNNEI. The CDR3 protein is CASRPTGGARFSANVLTF. The CDR3 DNA reads as TGTGCCAGCAGGCCGACAGGGGGTGCCAGGTTTTCGGCCAACGTCCTGACTTTC.

The chain carries TRBV7-3 and TRBJ2-1, with TRBD2 matching 7 bases. V lost 0 bases to trimming and J lost 4 bases; unmatched junction nucleotides: 6. Germline values: CDR1 SGHTA, CDR2 FQGTGA. The CDR3 spans 16 residues. CDR3 DNA sequence: TGTGCCAGCAGCTTAACGAATGGCGGGGGATACAATGAGCAGTTCTTC. It encodes CASSLTNGGGYNEQFF.

The chain employs TRBV12-3 or TRBV12-4 and TRBJ2-1; unclear D gene. CDR3 length: 12 residues. V gave up 5 bases and J gave up 10 bases, with 12 bases separating them. In DNA form, the CDR3 reads TGTGCCAGCAGTGCAAGAGAATGGGAGCAGTTCTTC. Its protein product is CASSAREWEQFF.

This clone occurred once. The genes are TRBV5-1 and TRBJ1-2, with TRBD1 as a possible D gene (5 bases). Trimming cost V 0 bases and J 0 bases, with 12 bases left between them. Germline V lookup: CDR1 SGHRS, CDR2 YFSETQ. CDR3 length equals 16 residues. Written as DNA, the CDR3 is TGCGCCAGCAGCTTGGCGGACACCAACTCTAACTATGGCTACACCTTC. This gives the protein CASSLADTNSNYGYTF.

J is TRBJ2-3 and V is TRBV28; 10 nucleotides match TRBD2. The CDR3 has 18 amino acids. The V and J ends lost 3 bases and 1 base, in that order; junction bases with no gene match: 10. Per germline, CDR1 MDHEN and CDR2 SYDVKM. This CDR3 reads CASSFFDIGLAGTDTQYF. The DNA for the CDR3 is TGTGCCAGCAGTTTCTTTGATATTGGACTAGCGGGCACAGATACGCAGTATTTT.

V usage is TRBV18 and J usage is TRBJ1-5; 7 bases map to TRBD1. Germline trimming cut 3 bases from V and 7 bases from J; bases unmatched to any gene: 12. The CDR3 sequence is 16 residues long. The V gene's germline CDR1 is KGHSH and CDR2 LQKENI. The CDR3 DNA follows: TGTGCCAGCTCACCCCCGGGAATAGAGGACAGGCAGCCCCAGCATTTT. It yields the protein CASSPPGIEDRQPQHF.

The chain uses TRBV30 and TRBJ1-6; D ambiguous. The germline CDR1 and CDR2 sequences are GTSNPN and SVGIG (reference sequence). The V gene lost 5 bases and the J gene lost 4 bases, with 12 bases spanning the gap. The CDR3 spans 14 residues. CDR3 loop: CAWAPPGYNSPLHF. CDR3 DNA: TGTGCCTGGGCCCCCCCGGGGTATAATTCACCCCTCCACTTT.

A single count supports this clone. The junction departs from germline at one end; a sequencing error may be responsible. The chain joins TRBV30 to TRBJ1-6; 7 positions agree with TRBD1. Per germline, CDR1 GTSNPN and CDR2 SVGIG (reference sequence). The CDR3 contains 15 residues. The CDR3 protein is CAGSPFAGGDSPLHF. The CDR3 DNA follows: TGTGCCGGGAGCCCCTTTGCAGGGGGTGATTCACCCCTCCACTTT.

This clone was seen just once. V usage is TRBV7-9 and J usage is TRBJ1-2, with 7 positions matching TRBD1. CDR1 is SEHNR and CDR2 is FQNEAQ in the germline V gene (reference sequence). The CDR3 is 15 amino acids. The ends lost 5 bases at V and 0 bases at J; junction bases unmatched: 6. The CDR3: CASSPRTGPNYGYTF. The CDR3 DNA is TGTGCCAGCAGCCCTCGGACAGGACCTAACTATGGCTACACCTTC.

CDR3 nucleotides: TGTGCCAGCAGTTACGACAGGGGGCAGGGAAATGAGCAGTTCTTC. Its protein product is CASSYDRGQGNEQFF. The V call is TRBV28, the J call TRBJ2-1; 10 nucleotides agree with TRBD1. The CDR3 is made up of 15 amino acids. Looked up from germline, CDR1 is MDHEN and CDR2 is SYDVKM. Trimming took 4 bases from V and 7 from J; bases not matched to a gene: 7.

In its sample, this clone was seen once. The rearrangement links TRBV5-1 to TRBJ2-7; 9 nucleotides agree with TRBD1. The germline V gene has CDR1 SGHRS and CDR2 YFSETQ. Trimming took 2 bases from V and 4 from J; bases not matched to a gene: 13. CDR3 length: 17 residues. The CDR3 bases are TGCGCCAGCAGCTTATCCCCCCGGGACAGGGCCGATTACGAGCAGTACTTC. Its translation: CASSLSPRDRADYEQYF.

The gene calls are TRBV5-1 and TRBJ2-3; possible D gene TRBD1, 5 bases. Per germline, CDR1 SGHRS and CDR2 YFSETQ. The V gene lost 0 bases and the J gene lost 4 bases, with 12 bases spanning the gap. This CDR3 has 15 amino acids. The CDR3 is CASSLAYRGADTQYF. In DNA form, the CDR3 reads TGCGCCAGCAGCTTGGCGTATAGGGGCGCAGATACGCAGTATTTT.

V and J are TRBV28 and TRBJ1-2; possibly TRBD1 for D (6 bases). V lost 10 bases and J 3 bases, leaving 12 bases between the germline ends. The germline CDR1 and CDR2 sequences are MDHEN and SYDVKM. The CDR3 is made up of 12 amino acids. The CDR3 bases are TGTGCCACCCGGACAGTAGACTATGGCTACACCTTC. It yields the protein CATRTVDYGYTF.

The V call is TRBV7-3, the J call TRBJ2-7; 7 bases are a match to TRBD1. CDR3 size: 14 residues. V trimming: 2 bases; J trimming: 1 base; junction bases outside the gene matches: 2. Germline CDR1 reads SGHTA; CDR2 reads FQGTGA. CDR3 sequence: CASSLARGSYEQYF. DNA of the CDR3: TGTGCCAGCAGCTTAGCCAGGGGGTCCTACGAGCAGTACTTC.

This clone was picked up one time. The rearrangement links TRBV12-3 or TRBV12-4 to TRBJ1-2; TRBD1 aligns across 9 bases. V lost 3 bases to trimming and J lost 8 bases; unmatched junction nucleotides: 4. The length of the CDR3 is 13 residues. In DNA, the CDR3 is TGTGCCAGCAGTTTGGGGACAGGGAAAGGCTACACCTTC. Amino acids: CASSLGTGKGYTF.

This clone was counted once. The genes are TRBV27 and TRBJ2-5, with TRBD1 matching over 9 bases. Germline CDR1 reads MNHEY; CDR2 reads SMNVEV (reference sequence). The V gene end was trimmed by 6 bases and the J gene end by 5 bases; junction bases not matched to a gene: 10. The length of the CDR3 is 15 residues. CDR3 loop: CASSYTGGIGETQYF. CDR3 nucleotide sequence: TGTGCCAGCAGCTACACAGGGGGCATAGGGGAGACCCAGTACTTC.

For the CDR3, the DNA is TGTGCCACCAGTGACCTGGGACAGTCCGACAATGAGCAGTTCTTC. It codes for CATSDLGQSDNEQFF. V usage is TRBV24-1 and J usage is TRBJ2-1, with 7 bases lining up with TRBD1. With V trimmed by 4 bases and J by 5 bases, 7 bases remained unmatched. The CDR3 totals 15 residues. Germline assignment: CDR1 KGHDR and CDR2 SFDVKD.

The chain uses TRBV27 and TRBJ2-1; TRBD2 aligns across 9 bases. The germline V gene encodes CDR1 MNHEY and CDR2 SMNVEV (reference sequence). The CDR3 has 16 amino acids. J lost 0 bases, V lost 10 bases, and 10 bases had no gene match. The chain's CDR3 is CATRTLAGNSYNEQFF. The CDR3 DNA reads TGTGCCACCAGGACCCTAGCGGGGAACTCCTACAATGAGCAGTTCTTC.

This sequence joins TRBV2 and TRBJ2-2, with TRBD2 matching over 7 bases. CDR1 and CDR2 from the germline V gene are SNHLY and FYNNEI. Trimming cost V 6 bases and J 7 bases; bases outside gene matches: 8. The CDR3 contains 14 residues. The CDR3 spells CASRQAGMVGELFF. The CDR3 region has the DNA TGTGCCAGCAGGCAAGCGGGAATGGTCGGGGAGCTGTTTTTT.

This chain links TRBV4-3 with TRBJ1-1; no firm D call. V lost 1 base, J lost 0 bases, and 12 bases lay in between. The CDR3 runs 16 residues. Germline CDR1 is LGHNA and CDR2 is YSLEER. The CDR3 loop is CASSQVEGFMNTEAFF. As DNA, the CDR3 is TGCGCCAGCAGCCAAGTAGAGGGCTTCATGAACACTGAAGCTTTCTTT.

This clone came up once. The chain combines TRBV10-3 with TRBJ2-7, with D possibly matching TRBD2 (6 bases). Trimming removed 4 bases from V and 6 bases from J, with 25 bases in between. The CDR3 consists of 17 residues. Germline V CDR1 and CDR2: ENHRY, SYGVKD. The CDR3 here is CAISVVRGGRSVGEQYF. The CDR3 DNA reads TGTGCCATCAGTGTCGTACGGGGAGGACGTTCGGTCGGCGAGCAGTACTTC.

J is TRBJ1-4 and V is TRBV14; D call uncertain. The CDR3 extends over 14 amino acids. CDR1 is SGHDN, CDR2 FVKESK, per germline. Trimming cost V 6 bases and J 8 bases, with 16 bases left between them. CDR3 region: CASRLGGSGEKLFF. CDR3 DNA sequence: TGTGCCAGCAGGCTTGGAGGCTCGGGCGAAAAACTGTTTTTT.